This T cell receptor beta chain appears in the sequencing data of a study of blood T cells in healthy people across ages. The CDR3 is 13 residues long. V was cut by 6 bases and J by 7 bases, with 18 bases left in between. Per the germline V gene, CDR1 is DFQATT and CDR2 is SNEGSKA (reference sequence). In the case of this clonotype: Its antigen is as yet unknown.

Sample-barcoded 5' priming and a J-beta primer mix drove a second PCR of roughly 7 to 11 cycles. Using its own MiXCR run on the 5' RACE reads, TCRdb lists one record per CDR3 protein. The sample records around 800,000 distinct CDR3 sequences, around 25% being singletons. Study results and caveats: For the donors, CMV status was unknown and possibly confounded expanded clonotype changes. Per million T cells, TCR beta diversity dropped roughly linearly as age increased. Long-lived and aged donors differed, with more naive CD4+ cells and higher diversity in the long-lived.

Separately, the same data were catalogued under a study of T cells of mothers and their children. That study adds: The second PCR's M1S primer added sample barcodes and 2-4 random nucleotides.

The V call is TRBV20-1, the J call TRBJ2-5; the D gene is possibly TRBD2 (6 bases). The sequenced sample consisted of blood. The receptor's source is a boy younger than 18 in good health. CDR3 region: CSAPEGQGGTQYF. CDR3 bases: TGCAGTGCCCCGGAGGGGCAGGGAGGGACCCAGTACTTC.